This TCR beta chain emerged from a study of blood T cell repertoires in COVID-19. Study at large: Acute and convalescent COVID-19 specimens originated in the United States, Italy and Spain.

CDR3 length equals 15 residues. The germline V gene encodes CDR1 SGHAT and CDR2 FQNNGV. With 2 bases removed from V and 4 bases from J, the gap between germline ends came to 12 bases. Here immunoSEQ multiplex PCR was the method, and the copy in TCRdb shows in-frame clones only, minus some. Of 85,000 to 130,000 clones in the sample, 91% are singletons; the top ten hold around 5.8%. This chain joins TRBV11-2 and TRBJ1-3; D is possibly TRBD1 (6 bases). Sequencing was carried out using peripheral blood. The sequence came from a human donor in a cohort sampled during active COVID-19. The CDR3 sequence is CASSLIVGQGNTIYF. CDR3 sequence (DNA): TGTGCCAGCAGCTTAATAGTCGGACAGGGAAACACCATATATTTT.